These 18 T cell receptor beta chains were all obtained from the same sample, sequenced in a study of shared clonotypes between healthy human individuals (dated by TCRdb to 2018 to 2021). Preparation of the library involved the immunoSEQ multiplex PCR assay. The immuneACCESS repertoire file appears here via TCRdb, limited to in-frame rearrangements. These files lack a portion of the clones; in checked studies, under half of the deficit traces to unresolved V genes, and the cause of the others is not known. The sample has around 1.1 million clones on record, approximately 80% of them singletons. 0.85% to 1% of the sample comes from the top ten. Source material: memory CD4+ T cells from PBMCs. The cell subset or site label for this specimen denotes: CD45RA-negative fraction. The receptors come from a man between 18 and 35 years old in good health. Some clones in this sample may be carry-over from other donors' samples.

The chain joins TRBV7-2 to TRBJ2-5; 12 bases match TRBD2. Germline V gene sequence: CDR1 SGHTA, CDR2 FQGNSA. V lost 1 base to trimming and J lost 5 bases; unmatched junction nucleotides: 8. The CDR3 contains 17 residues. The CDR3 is CASSLESPSGRGETQYF. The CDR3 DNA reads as TGTGCCAGCAGCTTAGAATCCCCTAGCGGGAGGGGGGAGACCCAGTACTTC. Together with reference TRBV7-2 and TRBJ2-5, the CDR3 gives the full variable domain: GAGVSQSPSNKVTEKGKDVELRCDPISGHTALYWYRQSLGQGLEFLIYFQGNSAPDKSGLPSDRFSAERTGGSVSTLTIQRTQQEDSAVYLCASSLESPSGRGETQYFGPGTRLLVL.

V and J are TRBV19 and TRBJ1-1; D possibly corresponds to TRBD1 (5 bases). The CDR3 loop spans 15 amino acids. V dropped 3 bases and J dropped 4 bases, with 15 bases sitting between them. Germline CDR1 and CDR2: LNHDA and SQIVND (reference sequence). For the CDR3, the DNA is TGTGCCAGTAGTATCTTTGGCAGGGAAACCACTGAAGCTTTCTTT. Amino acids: CASSIFGRETTEAFF.

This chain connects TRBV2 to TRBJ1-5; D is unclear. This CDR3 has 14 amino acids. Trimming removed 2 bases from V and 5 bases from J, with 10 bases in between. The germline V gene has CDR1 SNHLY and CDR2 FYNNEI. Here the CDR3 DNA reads TGTGCCAGCAGTGAACGGGAGATAGATCAGCCCCAGCATTTT. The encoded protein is CASSEREIDQPQHF.

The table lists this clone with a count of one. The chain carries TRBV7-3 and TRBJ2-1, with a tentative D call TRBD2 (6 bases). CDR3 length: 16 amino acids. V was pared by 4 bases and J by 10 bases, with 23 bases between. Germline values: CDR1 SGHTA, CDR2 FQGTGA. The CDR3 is CASSSGTSGGVGEQFF. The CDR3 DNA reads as TGTGCCAGCAGCTCCGGGACTTCTGGGGGAGTTGGAGAGCAGTTCTTC.

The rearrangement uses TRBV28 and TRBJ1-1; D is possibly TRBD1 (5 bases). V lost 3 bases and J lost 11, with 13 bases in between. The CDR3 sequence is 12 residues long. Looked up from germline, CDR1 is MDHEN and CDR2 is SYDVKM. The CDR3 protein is CASSFETGRAFF. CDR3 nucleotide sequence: TGTGCCAGCAGTTTTGAAACAGGCCGGGCTTTCTTT. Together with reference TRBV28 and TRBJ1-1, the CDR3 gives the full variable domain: DVKVTQSSRYLVKRTGEKVFLECVQDMDHENMFWYRQDPGLGLRLIYFSYDVKMKEKGDIPEGYSVSREKKERFSLILESASTNQTSMYLCASSFETGRAFFGQGTRLTVV.

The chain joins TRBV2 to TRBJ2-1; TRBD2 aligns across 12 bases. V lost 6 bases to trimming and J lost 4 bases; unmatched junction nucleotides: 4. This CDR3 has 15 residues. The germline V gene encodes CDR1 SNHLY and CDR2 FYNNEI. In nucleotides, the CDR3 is TGTGCCAGCAGACCGACTAGCGGGAGATACAATGAGCAGTTCTTC. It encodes CASRPTSGRYNEQFF.

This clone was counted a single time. The CDR3 reads CASSLIRLAGGPGSTDTQYF. CDR3 nucleotide sequence: TGCGCCAGCAGCTTGATTAGGCTAGCGGGAGGGCCGGGGAGCACAGATACGCAGTATTTT. This rearrangement joins TRBV5-1 to TRBJ2-3, with 12 bases matching TRBD2. The CDR3 consists of 20 residues. Per germline, CDR1 SGHRS and CDR2 YFSETQ. The V gene end was trimmed by 1 base and the J gene end by 0 bases; junction bases not matched to a gene: 12.

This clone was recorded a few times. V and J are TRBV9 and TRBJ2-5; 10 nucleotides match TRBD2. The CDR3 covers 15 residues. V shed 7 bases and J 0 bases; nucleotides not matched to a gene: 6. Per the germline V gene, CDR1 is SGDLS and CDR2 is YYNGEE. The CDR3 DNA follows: TGTGCCAGCGGAGGACTAGCGGCTAACCAAGAGACCCAGTACTTC. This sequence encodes CASGGLAANQETQYF.

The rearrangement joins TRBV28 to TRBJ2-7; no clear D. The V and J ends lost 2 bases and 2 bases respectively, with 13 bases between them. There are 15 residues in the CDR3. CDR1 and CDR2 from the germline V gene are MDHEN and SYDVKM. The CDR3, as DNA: TGTGCCAGCAGTTTACCCCCCCGGATGGCCTACGAGCAGTACTTC. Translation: CASSLPPRMAYEQYF.

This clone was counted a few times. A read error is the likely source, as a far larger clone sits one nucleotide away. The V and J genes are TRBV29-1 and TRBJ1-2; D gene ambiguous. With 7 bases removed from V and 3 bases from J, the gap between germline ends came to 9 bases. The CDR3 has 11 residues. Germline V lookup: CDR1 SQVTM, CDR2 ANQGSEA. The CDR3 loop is CSESSDYGYTF. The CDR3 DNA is TGCAGCGAGTCCTCAGACTATGGCTACACCTTC.

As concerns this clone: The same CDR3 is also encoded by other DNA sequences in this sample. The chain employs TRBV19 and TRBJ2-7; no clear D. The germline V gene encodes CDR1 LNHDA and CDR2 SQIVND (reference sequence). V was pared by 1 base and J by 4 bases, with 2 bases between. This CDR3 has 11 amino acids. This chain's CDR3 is CASSIGYEQYF. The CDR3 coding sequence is TGTGCCAGTAGTATAGGATACGAGCAGTACTTC.

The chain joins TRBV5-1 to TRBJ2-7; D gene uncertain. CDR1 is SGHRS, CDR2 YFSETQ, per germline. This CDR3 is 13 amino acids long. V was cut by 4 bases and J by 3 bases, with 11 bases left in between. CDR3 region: CASSPPANYEQYF. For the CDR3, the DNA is TGCGCCAGCAGCCCCCCGGCCAACTACGAGCAGTACTTC.

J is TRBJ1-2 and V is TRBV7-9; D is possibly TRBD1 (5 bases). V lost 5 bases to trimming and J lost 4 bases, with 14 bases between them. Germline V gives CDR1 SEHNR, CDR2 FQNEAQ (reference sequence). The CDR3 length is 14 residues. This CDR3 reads CASSPPEGAYGYTF. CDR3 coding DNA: TGTGCCAGCAGCCCCCCGGAAGGGGCCTATGGCTACACCTTC.

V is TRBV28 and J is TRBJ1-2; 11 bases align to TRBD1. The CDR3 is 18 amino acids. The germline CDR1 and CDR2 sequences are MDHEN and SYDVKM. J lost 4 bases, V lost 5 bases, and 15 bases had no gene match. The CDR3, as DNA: TGTGCCAGCAGTCAAACGAGGACAGGGGGCGGAGTGGTCTATGGCTACACCTTC. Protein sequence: CASSQTRTGGGVVYGYTF.

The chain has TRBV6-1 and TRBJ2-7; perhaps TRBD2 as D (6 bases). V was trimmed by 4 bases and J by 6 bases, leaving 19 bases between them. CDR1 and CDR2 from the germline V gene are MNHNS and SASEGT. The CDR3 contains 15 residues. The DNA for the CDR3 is TGTGCCAGCAGTGGACTTAGCGGCACAATGGGCGAGCAGTACTTC. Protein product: CASSGLSGTMGEQYF.

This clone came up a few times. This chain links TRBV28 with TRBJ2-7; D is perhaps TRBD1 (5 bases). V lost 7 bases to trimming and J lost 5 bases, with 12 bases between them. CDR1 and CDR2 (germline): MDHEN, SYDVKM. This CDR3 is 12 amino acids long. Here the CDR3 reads CASTREGDEQYF. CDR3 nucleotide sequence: TGTGCCAGCACTCGTGAAGGGGACGAGCAGTACTTC.

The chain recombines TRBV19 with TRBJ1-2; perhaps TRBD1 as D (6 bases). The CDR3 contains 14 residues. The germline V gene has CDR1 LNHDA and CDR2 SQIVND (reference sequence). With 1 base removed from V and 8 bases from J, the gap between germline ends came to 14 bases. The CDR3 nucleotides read TGTGCCAGTAGTATAGTGGGACCGGGACAAGGCTACACCTTC. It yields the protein CASSIVGPGQGYTF.

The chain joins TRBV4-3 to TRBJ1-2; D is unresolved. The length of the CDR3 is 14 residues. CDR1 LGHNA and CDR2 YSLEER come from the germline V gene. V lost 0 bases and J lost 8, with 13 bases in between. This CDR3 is CASSQDDARAGYTF. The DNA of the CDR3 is TGCGCCAGCAGCCAAGATGACGCAAGAGCCGGCTACACCTTC.